This TCR beta chain comes out of a study of cytomegalovirus exposure and HLA in healthy donors. The study, taken as a whole, reports: Sequence variants that were highly shared formed a cluster that was likely a sequencing artifact. Being productive about 87% or about 30% of the time was typical of most TCR beta V segments in an earlier analysis.

The study sampled nominally healthy donors, though unrecorded immune exposures were likely. This clone was detected a few times. Its antigen is still unknown. Researchers ran the PCR with 60 Vbeta and 13 Jbeta primers. In the original workflow: Around 80 million unique TCR beta chains, roughly 11 million of them shared, were counted by a later analysis. TCRdb's copy holds only in-frame clones and misses some; the assay was immunoSEQ multiplex PCR. The DNA was the basis for D and trimming; V, J and clone size are from that table. The sample includes 210,000 or so clones, around 80% seen only once; the top ten take 2.7%. The CDR3 runs to 16 residues. Losses at the gene ends were 1 base for V and 2 bases for J; bases not matched to a gene: 2. CDR1 is LGHNA and CDR2 is YSLEER in the germline V gene.

Sample: PBMCs. The chain is built from TRBV4-3 and TRBJ1-3; 10 bases map to TRBD1. This TCR came from a woman aged 55-70 years in good health and CMV-seropositive. The DNA for the CDR3 is TGCGCCAGCAGCCAAGCCGACAGGGGGCCTGGAAACACCATATATTTT. Its protein is CASSQADRGPGNTIYF.